These 5 T cell receptor beta chains came from one sample sequenced in a study of T cell clonotyping in hematopoietic cell transplantation. Described time point: recipient sample about 28 days before transplant, after cytoreduction. Assay used: immunoSEQ multiplex PCR; TCRdb lists only in-frame clones, some missing. Here the sample spans some 30,000 clones, roughly 71% being singletons. The sequenced sample was peripheral blood mononuclear cells, obtained before stem cell transplant. All receptors derive from a man aged 45-65 years with myelodysplastic syndrome. Some clones in this sample may be carry-over from other donors' samples.

This clone appeared a few times. CDR3: CASSFSDQGHSNQPQHF. CDR3 DNA sequence: TGTGCCAGCAGCTTTTCCGACCAGGGACATAGCAATCAGCCCCAGCATTTT. This chain links TRBV7-9 with TRBJ1-5; D is possibly TRBD1 (6 bases). CDR3 length equals 17 residues. The germline CDR1 and CDR2 sequences are SEHNR and FQNEAQ (reference sequence). Trimming shortened V by 3 bases and J by 0 bases, and 15 bases separated the two germline ends.

This chain connects TRBV9 to TRBJ2-3, with 7 bases that match TRBD1. J gave up 2 bases and V 3 bases, and 6 bases lay outside the gene matches. The CDR3 sequence is 15 residues long. CDR1 is SGDLS and CDR2 is YYNGEE in the germline V gene. For the CDR3, the DNA is TGTGCCAGCAGCGCCCGGGACAGTAACACAGATACGCAGTATTTT. It encodes CASSARDSNTDTQYF.

The chain is built from TRBV5-6 and TRBJ1-2, with a tentative D call TRBD1 (6 bases). Trimming took 4 bases from V and 5 from J, leaving 15 bases between them. This CDR3 is 14 amino acids long. The V gene's germline CDR1 is SGHDT and CDR2 YYEEEE. The CDR3 sequence is CASSLSDSRYGYTF. CDR3 DNA: TGTGCCAGCAGCCTATCGGACAGTCGGTATGGCTACACCTTC.

This chain joins TRBV30 and TRBJ1-5; unclear D gene. This CDR3 has 12 amino acids. V lost 6 bases, J lost 4 bases, and 10 bases lay in between. The germline gives CDR1 GTSNPN, CDR2 SVGIG (reference sequence). The CDR3 here is CACGGNNQPQHF. The CDR3 nucleotides are TGTGCCTGTGGCGGTAATAATCAGCCCCAGCATTTT.

The V and J genes are TRBV29-1 and TRBJ1-4; 9 positions agree with TRBD1. The junction had 3 bases not matched to a gene; V was cut back by 3 bases and J by 7 bases. Germline V lookup: CDR1 SQVTM, CDR2 ANQGSEA. This CDR3 is built from 13 residues. CDR3 sequence reads: CSVEGQGSEKLFF. CDR3 coding DNA: TGCAGCGTTGAGGGACAGGGAAGTGAAAAACTGTTTTTT. Combining the CDR3 with reference TRBV29-1 and TRBJ1-4 gives the whole variable domain SAVISQKPSRDICQRGTSLTIQCQVDSQVTMMFWYRQQPGQSLTLIATANQGSEATYESGFVIDKFPISRPNLTFSTLTVSNMSPEDSSIYLCSVEGQGSEKLFFGSGTQLSVL.